These 14 T cell receptor beta chains came from one sample sequenced in a study of blood T cell repertoires in COVID-19. Clones were sequenced by immunoSEQ multiplex PCR, and TCRdb holds only the in-frame ones, with some missing. Of fewer than 200,000 clones in the sample, just under 85% were seen once. The source material was peripheral blood. These receptor sequences come from a woman at least 80 years old with COVID-19, enrolled during active disease.

The rearrangement uses TRBV6-6 and TRBJ2-5, with TRBD2 identical over 8 bases. This CDR3 comprises 16 residues. V lost 2 bases, J lost 8 bases, and 13 bases stayed unmatched. From germline, CDR1 is MNHNY and CDR2 SVGAGI (reference sequence). The CDR3 nucleotides are TGTGCCAGCAGTTACGTCCTAGCGGGTTCCAGGGGAACCCAGTACTTC. It encodes CASSYVLAGSRGTQYF.

This sequence joins TRBV5-1 and TRBJ2-1, with D maybe TRBD2 (5 bases). CDR3 length equals 16 residues. Germline loops: CDR1 SGHRS, CDR2 YFSETQ. V lost 0 bases and J 7 bases, leaving 17 bases between the germline ends. CDR3 sequence reads: CASSLGGSEFMNEQFF. The CDR3 DNA sequence: TGCGCCAGCAGCTTGGGGGGTAGCGAATTTATGAATGAGCAGTTCTTC.

The chain uses TRBV18 and TRBJ1-1, with D possibly being TRBD1 (5 bases). This CDR3 comprises 15 residues. V dropped 6 bases and J dropped 3 bases, with 17 bases sitting between them. Per the germline V gene, CDR1 is KGHSH and CDR2 is LQKENI. The CDR3 is CASSPTTGEYTEAFF. The CDR3 bases are TGTGCCAGCTCCCCCACCACGGGGGAATACACTGAAGCTTTCTTT.

The rearrangement uses TRBV18 and TRBJ1-5, with a weak D call TRBD1 (6 bases). V shed 2 bases and J shed 5 bases, with 10 bases lying between them. This CDR3 is 14 amino acids long. Germline CDR1 KGHSH, CDR2 LQKENI. Here the CDR3 DNA reads TGTGCCAGCTCACCAGCAGGGGCCGATCAGCCCCAGCATTTT. It encodes CASSPAGADQPQHF.

The chain carries TRBV29-1 and TRBJ2-2, with 11 bases identical to TRBD2. The CDR3 sequence is 16 residues long. CDR1 is SQVTM and CDR2 is ANQGSEA in the germline V gene. J was trimmed by 4 bases and V by 4 bases; bases with no gene match: 8. CDR3 sequence reads: CSVVVAGGPITGELFF. The CDR3 coding sequence is TGCAGCGTTGTTGTAGCGGGAGGGCCTATCACCGGGGAGCTGTTTTTT.

The V gene is TRBV2, the J gene TRBJ2-1; TRBD2 aligns across 11 bases. J was trimmed by 4 bases and V by 4 bases; bases with no gene match: 15. The CDR3 has 19 amino acids. Germline V gene sequence: CDR1 SNHLY, CDR2 FYNNEI. The CDR3 reads CASSVGSGRAGGPYNEQFF. For the CDR3, the DNA is TGTGCCAGCAGTGTCGGTAGCGGGAGGGCCGGGGGTCCATACAATGAGCAGTTCTTC.

This clone is a singleton in its sample. The rearrangement links TRBV9 to TRBJ1-2, with 7 bases fitting TRBD1. Trimming took 7 bases from V and 3 from J; bases not matched to a gene: 3. The CDR3 length is 12 residues. Germline V gene sequence: CDR1 SGDLS, CDR2 YYNGEE. The CDR3 DNA reads TGTGCCAGCGGACAGGAGCACTATGGCTACACCTTC. Residues: CASGQEHYGYTF.

The J gene is TRBJ2-7, the V gene TRBV5-1; no clear D gene. V lost 0 bases and J lost 2, with 18 bases in between. Germline CDR1 is SGHRS and CDR2 is YFSETQ. This CDR3 is 17 amino acids long. CDR3 protein: CASSLAGGSIGTYEQYF. CDR3 sequence (DNA): TGCGCCAGCAGCTTGGCAGGTGGTTCTATCGGAACCTACGAGCAGTACTTC.

This clone was found a few times. The chain uses TRBV12-3 or TRBV12-4 and TRBJ1-2, with a tentative D call TRBD1 (6 bases). The V end was cut by 6 bases, the J end by 7 bases, with 12 bases between. This CDR3 is 12 amino acids long. CDR3 in amino acids: CASSGTIGGYTF. DNA for the CDR3: TGTGCCAGCAGCGGGACAATCGGTGGCTACACCTTC.

The chain is built from TRBV5-1 and TRBJ1-6; possibly TRBD1 for D (6 bases). Looked up from germline, CDR1 is SGHRS and CDR2 is YFSETQ. Between the trimmed V and J ends, which lost 0 bases and 7 bases, there was a span of 14 bases. The CDR3 has 16 residues. CDR3 sequence reads: CASSLDFGGLNSPLHF. The CDR3 DNA reads as TGCGCCAGCAGCTTGGATTTCGGGGGGCTGAATTCACCCCTCCACTTT.

The chain uses TRBV18 and TRBJ1-1; D is unclear. V was pared by 3 bases and J by 1 base, with 6 bases between. Germline loops: CDR1 KGHSH, CDR2 LQKENI. This CDR3 has 13 amino acids. The CDR3 nucleotides read TGTGCCAGCTCACCTCAGAAGAACACTGAAGCTTTCTTT. It translates to CASSPQKNTEAFF. The full variable domain, in which reference TRBV18 and TRBJ1-1 provide the parts outside the CDR3, is NAGVMQNPRHLVRRRGQEARLRCSPMKGHSHVYWYRQLPEEGLKFMVYLQKENIIDESGMPKERFSAEFPKEGPSILRIQQVVRGDSAAYFCASSPQKNTEAFFGQGTRLTVV.

This chain connects TRBV2 to TRBJ2-1; 7 bases align to TRBD1. V lost 7 bases and J lost 2; bases outside the gene matches: 8. The CDR3 extends over 15 amino acids. Germline CDR1 is SNHLY and CDR2 is FYNNEI. This chain's CDR3 is CASTRTGDTYNEQFF. CDR3 bases: TGTGCCAGCACCAGGACAGGCGATACCTACAATGAGCAGTTCTTC.

V usage is TRBV3-1 (or the pseudogene TRBV3-2) and J usage is TRBJ1-1; D unresolved. Per the germline V gene, CDR1 is LGHDT and CDR2 is YNNKEL (reference sequence). Deletions cut 4 bases from V and 6 bases from J, with 12 bases between. The CDR3 covers 13 residues. CDR3 sequence (DNA): TGTGCCAGCAGCCCAGGCGGGAGGTCTGAAGCTTTCTTT. It translates to CASSPGGRSEAFF.

V and J are TRBV6-5 and TRBJ1-2, with 8 bases aligning to TRBD1. The CDR3 contains 15 residues. In germline, CDR1 is MNHEY, CDR2 SVGAGI. J gave up 5 bases and V 0 bases, and 5 bases lay outside the gene matches. The CDR3 coding sequence is TGTGCCAGCAGTTACTCGTCCGACAGGGGATATGGCTACACCTTC. Protein sequence: CASSYSSDRGYGYTF.